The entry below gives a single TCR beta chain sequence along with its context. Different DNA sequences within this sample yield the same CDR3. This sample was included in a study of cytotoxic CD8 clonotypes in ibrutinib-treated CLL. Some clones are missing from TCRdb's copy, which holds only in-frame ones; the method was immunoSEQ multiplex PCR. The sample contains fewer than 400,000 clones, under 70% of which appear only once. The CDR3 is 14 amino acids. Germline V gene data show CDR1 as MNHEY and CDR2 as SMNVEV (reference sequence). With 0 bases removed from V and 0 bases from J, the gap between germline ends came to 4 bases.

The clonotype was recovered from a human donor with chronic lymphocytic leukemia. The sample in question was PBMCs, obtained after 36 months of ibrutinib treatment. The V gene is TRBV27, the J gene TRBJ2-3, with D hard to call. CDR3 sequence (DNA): TGTGCCAGCAGTTTATCGTCAAGCACAGATACGCAGTATTTT. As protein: CASSLSSSTDTQYF.